This T cell receptor beta chain came from a study of OX40 agonist ivuxolimab in advanced cancers. The overall study: Participants averaged approximately 65 years of age (range about 23 to 90) and were roughly 83% male. One patient with hepatocellular carcinoma and two with cutaneous melanoma, three in all, had partial responses.

Whole-study findings and limits: Antigen specificity of clonally expanded peripheral T cells was not established. Expanded clones belonging to CD8+ T cells outnumbered, on average, those of CD4+.

Method: immunoSEQ multiplex PCR; TCRdb's copy keeps in-frame clones and lacks some. The sample lists some 60,000 clones, under 95% occurring once. With respect to this clone: Its antigen is unknown.

The CDR3 spans 13 residues. With V trimmed by 8 bases and J by 8 bases, 6 bases remained unmatched. Germline V gene data show CDR1 as MNHEY and CDR2 as SVGAGI. The origin of this receptor is an adult with an advanced solid tumor such as melanoma, head and neck, liver or kidney cancer. The chain has TRBV6-5 and TRBJ1-2, with TRBD1 matching over 12 bases. This specimen was CD4+ or CD8+ T cells sorted from blood, taken in a trial of the OX40 agonist ivuxolimab. As DNA, the CDR3 is TGTGCCAGCTTTGGGGACAGGGGGCTGGGCTACACCTTC. Translation: CASFGDRGLGYTF.